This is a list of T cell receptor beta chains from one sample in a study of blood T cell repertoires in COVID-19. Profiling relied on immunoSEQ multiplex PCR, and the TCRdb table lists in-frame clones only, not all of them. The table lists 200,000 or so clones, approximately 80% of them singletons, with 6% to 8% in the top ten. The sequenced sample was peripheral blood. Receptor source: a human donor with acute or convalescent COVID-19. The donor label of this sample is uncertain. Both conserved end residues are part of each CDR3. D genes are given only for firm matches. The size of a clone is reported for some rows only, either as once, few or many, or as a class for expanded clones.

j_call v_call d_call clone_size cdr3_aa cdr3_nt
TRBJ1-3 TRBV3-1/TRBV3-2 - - CASSRPGRAQNTIYF TGTGCCAGCAGTCGTCCCGGCAGGGCTCAAAACACCATATATTTT
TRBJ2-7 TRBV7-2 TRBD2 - CASSNPGGGEQYF TGTGCCAGCAGCAATCCCGGGGGGGGCGAGCAGTACTTC
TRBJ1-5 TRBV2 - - CASSERTGNQPQHF TGTGCCAGCAGTGAACGAACAGGGAATCAGCCCCAGCATTTT
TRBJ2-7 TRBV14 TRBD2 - CASRLSGTDEQYF TGTGCCAGCAGACTAAGCGGGACGGACGAGCAGTACTTC
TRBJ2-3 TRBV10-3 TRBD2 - CAISPTSGVTDTQYF TGTGCCATCAGCCCGACTAGCGGGGTTACAGATACGCAGTATTTT
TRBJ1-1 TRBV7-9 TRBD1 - CASSLSQTGTTEAFF TGTGCCAGCAGCTTAAGTCAGACAGGGACCACTGAAGCTTTCTTT
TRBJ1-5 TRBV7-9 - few CASSLPLNQPQHF TGTGCCAGCAGCCTCCCCCTAAATCAGCCCCAGCATTTT
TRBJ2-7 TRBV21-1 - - CASSKSGDGPYEQYF TGTGCCAGCAGCAAATCGGGAGACGGACCCTACGAGCAGTACTTC
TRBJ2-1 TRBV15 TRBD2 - CATSRGDSGRAASNEQFF TGTGCCACCAGCAGAGGAGATAGCGGGAGGGCCGCATCCAATGAGCAGTTCTTC
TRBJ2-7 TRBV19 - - CASSITGSSYEQYF TGTGCCAGTAGTATAACAGGGAGCTCCTACGAGCAGTACTTC
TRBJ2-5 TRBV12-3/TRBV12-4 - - CASSLGAAGTQYF TGTGCCAGCAGTTTGGGGGCTGCAGGGACCCAGTACTTC
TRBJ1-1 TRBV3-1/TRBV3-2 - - CASSQNMNTEAFF TGTGCCAGCAGCCAAAACATGAACACTGAAGCTTTCTTT
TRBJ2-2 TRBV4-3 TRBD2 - CASSQGAGGTTGELFF TGCGCCAGCAGCCAAGGGGCGGGAGGAACGACCGGGGAGCTGTTTTTT
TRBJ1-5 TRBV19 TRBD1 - CASSPQGADQPQHF TGTGCCAGTAGTCCTCAGGGGGCCGATCAGCCCCAGCATTTT
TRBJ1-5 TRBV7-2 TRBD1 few CASSNRGNQPQHF TGTGCCAGCAGCAACAGGGGGAATCAGCCCCAGCATTTT
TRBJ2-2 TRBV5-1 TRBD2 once CASSGRGSITNTGELFF TGCGCCAGCAGCGGGAGGGGCAGCATAACGAACACCGGGGAGCTGTTTTTT
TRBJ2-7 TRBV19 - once CASSMRRDPPYEQYF TGTGCCAGTAGTATGAGGCGGGACCCCCCCTACGAGCAGTACTTC
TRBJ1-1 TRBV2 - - CASTQGSSEAFF TGTGCCAGCACGCAGGGGAGTTCTGAAGCTTTCTTT
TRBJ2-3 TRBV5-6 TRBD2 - CASSPQLAGPTDTQYF TGTGCCAGCAGCCCCCAACTAGCGGGACCCACAGATACGCAGTATTTT
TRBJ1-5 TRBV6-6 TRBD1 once CASTLRQGYNQPQHF TGTGCCAGCACCTTACGACAGGGGTACAATCAGCCCCAGCATTTT
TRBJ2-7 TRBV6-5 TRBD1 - CASSTGTVYPYF TGTGCCAGCAGTACTGGGACAGTTTATCCGTACTTC
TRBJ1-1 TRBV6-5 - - CASSYYSGTQNTEAFF TGTGCCAGCAGTTACTACTCCGGGACACAGAACACTGAAGCTTTCTTT
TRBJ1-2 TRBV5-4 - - CASSLGQGIYGYTF TGTGCCAGCAGCTTAGGTCAGGGCATCTATGGCTACACCTTC
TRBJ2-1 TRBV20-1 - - CSASSLAVYNEQFF TGCAGTGCTAGTTCACTAGCAGTGTACAATGAGCAGTTCTTC
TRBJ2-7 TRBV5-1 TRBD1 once CASKQGASLSEQYF TGCGCCAGCAAACAGGGGGCCTCCCTATCCGAGCAGTACTTC
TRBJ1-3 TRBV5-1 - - CASSLAYPGFSGNTIYF TGCGCCAGCAGCTTGGCCTACCCGGGGTTCTCTGGAAACACCATATATTTT
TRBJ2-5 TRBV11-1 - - CASSLATGYQETQYF TGTGCCAGCAGCTTAGCTACAGGGTACCAAGAGACCCAGTACTTC
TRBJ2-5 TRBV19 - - CARNSGYLGETQYF TGTGCCAGAAACTCAGGGTACCTTGGGGAGACCCAGTACTTC
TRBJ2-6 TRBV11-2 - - CASSFTGTGANVLTF TGTGCCAGCAGCTTTACAGGGACCGGGGCCAACGTCCTGACTTTC
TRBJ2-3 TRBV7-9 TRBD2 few CASSPGLAGGTDTQYF TGTGCCAGCAGCCCGGGACTAGCGGGAGGGACAGATACGCAGTATTTT
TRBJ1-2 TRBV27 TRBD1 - CASSNPGQVFYGYTF TGTGCCAGCAGTAATCCGGGACAGGTGTTCTATGGCTACACCTTC
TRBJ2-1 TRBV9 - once CASSSRVSEQFF TGTGCCAGCAGCAGCAGGGTATCGGAGCAGTTCTTC
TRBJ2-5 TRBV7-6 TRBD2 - CASSPGLAGMETQYF TGTGCCAGCAGCCCGGGACTAGCGGGAATGGAGACCCAGTACTTC
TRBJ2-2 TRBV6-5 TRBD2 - CASSLPAGGQGGELFF TGTGCCAGCAGTTTACCAGCGGGAGGGCAGGGCGGGGAGCTGTTTTTT